The present TCR beta chain was sequenced within a study of blood T cells in healthy people across ages. Overall study results and limits: Measured against age, TCR beta diversity per million T cells decreased in a roughly linear manner. In long-lived donors, naive CD4+ cell counts and diversity exceeded those of aged donors. Those diversity estimates obtained from one million T cells were thought to be underestimates.

The study recruited healthy Caucasian donors from Russia who were aged about 6 to 90. There are a few counts of this clonotype. Its target is unknown. The second PCR ran 7 to 11 cycles with a sample-barcoded 5' primer and J-beta primers. Each CDR3 protein gets one entry after TCRdb re-called the 5' RACE reads with MiXCR. In the table there are 1.5 million to 2 million distinct CDR3 sequences, about 35% of which are singletons. This clonotype was sampled from a woman under 40 in good health. What was sequenced was blood.

Here the CDR3 reads CASSKGLVYEQYF. DNA of the CDR3: TGTGCCAGCAGCAAGGGACTTGTCTACGAGCAGTACTTC. The J gene is TRBJ2-7, the V gene TRBV11-1, with D tentatively TRBD2 (6 bases). This CDR3 is 13 amino acids long. Germline assignment: CDR1 SGHAT and CDR2 FQDESV (reference sequence). With 5 bases removed from V and 3 bases from J, the gap between germline ends came to 11 bases.